The present entry profiles one TCR beta chain with its context. The antigen is unknown. This record belongs to a study of cytotoxic CD8 clonotypes in ibrutinib-treated CLL. On the study more broadly: Among patients, about 24 responded partially and 2 completely; around 15 then stayed remitted and 12 progressed after median approximately 70 months. Study-wide points: Measured clonality at baseline was greater than in age-matched healthy donors and tracked with circulating CD8+ T-cell counts. Clonality climbed at ibrutinib response, then dropped toward baseline at progression.

Target depth was 1 in 200,000 to 1 in 1 million T cells, about 10x per clonotype. The method was immunoSEQ multiplex PCR; TCRdb's version includes in-frame clones alone and lacks a portion of them. Of tens of thousands of clones in the sample, about 70% were seen once. Trimming took 2 bases from V and 5 from J; bases not matched to a gene: 9. The CDR3 is 15 amino acids. CDR1 LNHDA and CDR2 SQIVND come from the germline V gene (reference sequence). The chain employs TRBV19 and TRBJ2-7, with 7 nucleotides matching TRBD1. This TCR derives from a human donor with chronic lymphocytic leukemia. Sequencing used PBMCs, obtained after 12 months of ibrutinib treatment. The CDR3 loop is CASSITHRGVHEQYF. Here the CDR3 DNA reads TGTGCCAGTAGTATAACCCACAGGGGAGTTCACGAGCAGTACTTC. The full variable domain, rest sourced from reference TRBV19 and TRBJ2-7, is DGGITQSPKYLFRKEGQNVTLSCEQNLNHDAMYWYRQDPGQGLRLIYYSQIVNDFQKGDIAEGYSVSREKKESFPLTVTSAQKNPTAFYLCASSITHRGVHEQYFGPGTRLTVT.